This is a list of T cell receptor beta chains from one sample in a study of OX40 agonist ivuxolimab in advanced cancers. TCRdb's table, derived via immunoSEQ multiplex PCR, lists solely in-frame clones and lacks some. Of 55,000 to 65,000 clones in the sample, roughly 84% were seen once. The sequencing used CD4+ or CD8+ T cells sorted from blood, collected in a trial of the OX40 agonist ivuxolimab. These receptors were taken from an adult with an advanced solid tumor such as melanoma, head and neck, liver or kidney cancer. Each CDR3 is given with its conserved first and last residue. The order of the fields is D gene, V gene, J gene, clone size, CDR3 protein, CDR3 DNA. D genes are given only for firm matches. Rows may omit the clone size; those that give it use once, few, many or a size class.

>TRBD1|TRBV7-9|TRBJ2-3|.
CASSLVSGGEQYF
TGTGCCAGCAGCTTAGTTTCAGGGGGAGAGCAGTATTTT
>.|TRBV7-6|TRBJ1-5|.
CASSSEGGAGLGQPQHF
TGTGCCAGCAGTTCAGAGGGCGGTGCGGGGTTAGGTCAGCCCCAGCATTTT
>.|TRBV14|TRBJ1-2|.
CASSSHINYGYTF
TGTGCCAGCAGCTCCCACATTAACTATGGCTACACCTTC
>.|TRBV19|TRBJ1-2|.
CASSILGGFYGYTF
TGTGCCAGTAGTATCCTTGGCGGATTCTATGGCTACACCTTC
>.|TRBV10-2|TRBJ1-1|.
CASSEAQVRSTEAFF
TGCGCCAGCAGTGAGGCCCAGGTGCGGAGCACTGAAGCTTTCTTT
>.|TRBV30|TRBJ2-5|.
CAWSRHSGSQETQYF
TGTGCCTGGAGTCGCCATAGCGGATCCCAAGAGACCCAGTACTTC
>.|TRBV6-5|TRBJ1-3|once
CASSSRGLGGNTIYF
TGTGCCAGCAGTAGTCGGGGCTTGGGGGGAAACACCATATATTTT
>TRBD1|TRBV7-9|TRBJ2-2|.
CASSSPRIGQAGELFF
TGTGCCAGCAGCTCGCCCCGCATTGGACAGGCCGGGGAGCTGTTTTTT
>TRBD1|TRBV7-6|TRBJ2-5|.
CASRAGTVQETQYF
TGTGCCAGCAGGGCCGGGACAGTCCAAGAGACCCAGTACTTC
>.|TRBV18|TRBJ1-1|.
CASSPVPRANTEAFF
TGTGCCAGCTCACCAGTTCCCAGGGCAAACACTGAAGCTTTCTTT
>.|TRBV7-9|TRBJ1-6|.
CASRHTSGASYNSPLHF
TGTGCCAGCAGGCATACCTCAGGGGCGTCCTATAATTCACCCCTCCACTTT
>TRBD1|TRBV5-1|TRBJ2-7|.
CASSGTARYEQYF
TGCGCCAGCAGCGGGACAGCTCGCTACGAGCAGTACTTC
>.|TRBV6-1|TRBJ1-4|.
CASTVTLATNEKLFF
TGTGCCAGCACTGTCACCCTCGCAACTAATGAAAAACTGTTTTTT
>.|TRBV7-9|TRBJ1-1|once
CASSRGDTEAFF
TGTGCCAGCAGCAGAGGGGACACTGAAGCTTTCTTT
>TRBD1|TRBV18|TRBJ1-1|.
CASSPTGGRTEAFF
TGTGCCAGCTCACCAACAGGGGGAAGGACTGAAGCTTTCTTT
>.|TRBV18|TRBJ2-1|.
CASSPPGKYNEQFF
TGTGCCAGCTCACCCCCCGGGAAGTACAATGAGCAGTTCTTC
>.|TRBV28|TRBJ1-1|once
CASSKDRYTEAFF
TGTGCCAGCAGTAAAGACAGATACACTGAAGCTTTCTTT
>TRBD1|TRBV19|TRBJ1-1|.
CASSALTGGTAEAFF
TGTGCCAGTAGCGCCCTGACAGGGGGCACCGCTGAAGCTTTCTTT
>.|TRBV5-1|TRBJ2-3|.
CASSLQVSGTDTQYF
TGCGCCAGCAGCTTGCAGGTATCGGGCACAGATACGCAGTATTTT
>TRBD1|TRBV5-1|TRBJ2-5|.
CASSPGQGEETQYF
TGCGCCAGCAGCCCAGGACAGGGGGAAGAGACCCAGTACTTC
>.|TRBV18|TRBJ1-3|.
CASSPSGGNTIYF
TGTGCCAGCTCACCTTCAGGGGGAAACACCATATATTTT
>.|TRBV5-1|TRBJ1-2|.
CASSSPETGLYGYTF
TGCGCCAGCAGCTCCCCGGAAACAGGGCTCTATGGCTACACCTTC
>TRBD1|TRBV7-9|TRBJ1-6|.
CASSATGTGIKSLHF
TGTGCCAGCAGCGCTACCGGGACAGGGATTAAATCTCTCCACTTT
>.|TRBV5-1|TRBJ1-2|.
CARPAGLGYGYTF
TGCGCCAGGCCCGCGGGTTTGGGCTATGGCTACACCTTC
>TRBD2|TRBV19|TRBJ2-3|.
CASSIVGGAAFDTQYF
TGTGCCAGTAGTATCGTCGGGGGGGCCGCCTTTGATACGCAGTATTTT
>TRBD1|TRBV6-5|TRBJ1-2|.
CASRPDRAPRGYTF
TGTGCCAGCAGGCCCGACAGGGCCCCTAGGGGCTACACCTTC
>TRBD1|TRBV5-6|TRBJ1-5|once
CASSRAGTGASQPQHF
TGTGCCAGCAGCAGAGCCGGGACAGGGGCGAGTCAGCCCCAGCATTTT
>TRBD1|TRBV5-1|TRBJ2-2|.
CASSLVPGTGGQGELFF
TGCGCCAGCAGCTTAGTCCCCGGGACAGGGGGCCAAGGGGAGCTGTTTTTT
>TRBD1|TRBV7-6|TRBJ1-3|.
CASSLVQGTRLSGNTIYF
TGTGCCAGCAGCTTAGTACAGGGGACCCGGCTCTCTGGAAACACCATATATTTT
>.|TRBV7-2|TRBJ1-2|.
CASSSGLNYGYTF
TGTGCCAGCAGCTCAGGTCTTAACTATGGCTACACCTTC
>TRBD2|TRBV18|TRBJ2-3|.
CASSPRAGTDTQYF
TGTGCCAGCTCACCAAGAGCGGGGACCGATACGCAGTATTTT
>TRBD2|TRBV6-5|TRBJ2-7|.
CASSDLGEGEQYF
TGTGCCAGCAGTGACCTGGGGGAGGGGGAGCAGTACTTC
>.|TRBV5-1|TRBJ2-4|.
CASSLGTAAKNIQYF
TGCGCCAGCAGCTTGGGGACAGCCGCCAAAAACATTCAGTACTTC
>.|TRBV19|TRBJ1-3|once
CASSISQGNSGNTIYF
TGTGCCAGTAGTATATCACAGGGTAACTCTGGAAACACCATATATTTT
>TRBD1|TRBV5-1|TRBJ1-5|.
CASSLTTGGRQPQHF
TGCGCCAGCAGCTTGACCACAGGGGGCCGGCAGCCCCAGCATTTT
>TRBD1|TRBV4-1|TRBJ2-7|few
CASSQVPGQGWSEQYF
TGCGCCAGCAGCCAGGTACCGGGACAGGGTTGGAGCGAGCAGTACTTC
>.|TRBV7-2|TRBJ2-3|.
CASSFGGFLPDTQYF
TGTGCCAGCAGCTTCGGGGGTTTTCTACCAGATACGCAGTATTTT
>.|TRBV18|TRBJ1-5|.
CASSPAEPNSNQPQHF
TGTGCCAGCTCACCAGCGGAACCTAATAGCAATCAGCCCCAGCATTTT
>.|TRBV18|TRBJ1-6|.
CASSPGSTLHF
TGTGCCAGCTCACCCGGTAGCACCCTCCACTTT
>.|TRBV5-6|TRBJ2-3|.
CASSRRASTDTQYF
TGTGCCAGCAGCAGACGCGCTAGCACAGATACGCAGTATTTT
>.|TRBV10-2|TRBJ2-7|.
CASSEYRDYEQYF
TGCGCCAGCAGTGAGTACAGAGACTACGAGCAGTACTTC
>TRBD2|TRBV5-6|TRBJ2-1|.
CASSALAGGLNEQFF
TGTGCCAGCAGCGCACTAGCGGGGGGGCTTAATGAGCAGTTCTTC
>TRBD1|TRBV30|TRBJ1-6|.
CAWSAGTGGFYNSPLHF
TGTGCCTGGAGTGCCGGGACAGGGGGTTTCTATAATTCACCCCTCCACTTT
>.|TRBV13|TRBJ1-2|once
CASSFRVGNYGYTF
TGTGCCAGCAGCTTCCGGGTCGGGAACTATGGCTACACCTTC
>.|TRBV9|TRBJ1-1|.
CASSVAGDRPLTQTEAFF
TGTGCCAGCAGCGTAGCAGGCGACAGACCGCTTACACAAACTGAAGCTTTCTTT